This T cell receptor beta chain originates from a study of CD8 T cells in Susac syndrome. The germline gives CDR1 SGHNT, CDR2 YENEEA. V was trimmed by 1 base and J by 1 base, leaving 15 bases between them. The CDR3 is made up of 17 amino acids. An input of about 0.45 to 1 ug of RNA was subjected to reverse transcription using random hexamers. Amplification of TCR beta CDR3 spanned 54 Vbeta and 13 Jbeta via immunoSEQ multiplex PCR. TCRdb ran MiXCR on the immunoSEQ multiplex PCR reads and lists one entry per CDR3 protein. The sample contains about 440,000 distinct CDR3 sequences, about 85% of which appear only once. From blood CD8+ and CD4+ T cells, the TCR beta chain was sequenced. The patients who served as multiple sclerosis controls were treatment-naive and had stable or active relapsing-remitting disease that fulfilled the revised McDonald criteria. TEMRA cells were FACS-enriched, with CD8+ and CD4+ T cells isolated negatively.

This clonotype was obtained from a human donor with multiple sclerosis. J is TRBJ2-3 and V is TRBV11-3; D is perhaps TRBD2 (6 bases). Source material: CD8+ T cells from PBMCs. The CDR3: CASSLGTTILGTDTQYF. DNA for the CDR3: TGTGCCAGCAGCTTAGGGACTACAATACTTGGCACAGATACGCAGTATTTT. The full variable domain, with the rest looked up from reference TRBV11-3 and TRBJ2-3, is EAGVVQSPRYKIIEKKQPVAFWCNPISGHNTLYWYLQNLGQGPELLIRYENEEAVDDSQLPKDRFSAERLKGVDSTLKIQPAELGDSAVYLCASSLGTTILGTDTQYFGPGTRLTVL.